This T cell receptor beta chain was retrieved from a study of blood T cell repertoires in COVID-19. Clones were sequenced by immunoSEQ multiplex PCR, and TCRdb holds only the in-frame ones, with some missing. The repertoire includes a few hundred thousand clones, 89% of them detected once, and 1% to 1.5% sits in the top ten. CDR3 length: 17 amino acids. V lost 4 bases, J lost 0 bases, and 17 bases lay in between. Germline V CDR1 and CDR2: SGHRS, YFSETQ. The chain links TRBV5-1 to TRBJ2-1; the D gene is possibly TRBD1 (5 bases). This receptor was identified in a man aged 35-49 years with acute or convalescent COVID-19. Sequencing was done on a sample of peripheral blood. The CDR3 here is CASSDILWGSSYNEQFF. In DNA, the CDR3 is TGCGCCAGCAGCGATATCCTTTGGGGCAGCTCCTACAATGAGCAGTTCTTC.